This entry features one TCR beta chain sequence. It has no known antigen specificity. Base qualities are missing; no much larger clone stands one base away. Inclusion was restricted to participants for whom at least one PBMC sample before ART initiation and at least two post-ART samples were available. Every participant with HIV received treatment in the United States of America. Cryopreserved samples of about 0.95-10 million PBMC were thawed and washed before DNA extraction. At the time of the earliest PBMC sample, participants with HIV were aged between about 23 and 54 years. Each participant contributed PBMC samples from 1-4 timepoints before ART initiation and 2-8 timepoints after ART initiation, with a median of 7 samples. For every participant, serial HIV viral load, CD4+ T-cell count, ART history and demographic data were obtained. Genomic DNA was extracted from unsorted PBMC with a Qiagen kit on a QIAcube, with processing performed in batches of 12 samples.

This record comes from a study of long-term antiretroviral therapy in people with HIV (dated by TCRdb to between 2021 and 2024). Notes on the research overall: The earliest samples were collected approximately a decade before the 2015 WHO recommendation for immediate ART, a period when ART was typically delayed until CD4 counts fell. Whether ART initiation and durable HIV suppression were associated with changes in peripheral blood TRB repertoire composition and diversity was tested in a retrospective serial study. A total of 192 cryopreserved PBMC samples were contributed to the cohort by 30 adults with confirmed HIV infection, with samples collected serially over a mean of around 6 years (range 1-12). Test extractions of a monoclonal T-cell line alongside 33 polyclonal samples showed no cross-contamination during QIAcube processing. About 35% of the 30 participants with HIV were female. Points the paper makes about the study in general: Inferences about post-ART repertoire changes were limited because no data were available on ART adherence, viral resistance or therapy changes. At every time point, the repertoire was dominated by expanded TRB clones first identified before ART initiation, although this dominance fluctuated and, in many PLHIV, declined after ART. Unsorted PBMC were profiled instead of sorted CD4+ and CD8+ T cells because pre-ART samples had limited cell numbers. Narrower CDR3 length ranges were observed in HIV repertoires than in controls, and an antigen-experienced repertoire with only a slight naive shift after ART was suggested by the network structure. ART initiation was associated with a significant increase in TRB diversity, but diversity stayed significantly below transplant donor controls even after long-term ART. Owing to limited PBMC availability, only the TCR beta chain was sequenced, without alpha chain pairing. The samples span the years 2004 to 2017, and the ART regimens used at that time may not be as effective as current regimens.

The immunoSEQ hsTCRB v3.0 assay was used at survey level resolution to sequence the TRB variable region. The targeted TRB sequencing depth was roughly 40,000-55,000 T-cell genomes per sample. Pooled TRB libraries were sequenced on an Illumina MiSeq with a v3 150-cycle kit. The study's processing was this. Repertoire analysis was performed in R inside a reproducible Nextflow workflow that covered QC, data transformation and analysis. Custom analyses were implemented in LymphoSeq2, an R package for AIRR-Seq data exploration. A few samples yielding fewer than 5000 total TRB sequences were excluded, leaving 188 analyzed HIV repertoires. Among the 170 to 200 HIV repertoires that were kept, roughly 59 were collected before ART initiation and under 150 were collected after ART initiation. Repertoires were downsampled to 5000 TRB nucleotide sequences, with summary statistics averaged over 100 downsampling iterations. TRB sequences were retained for analysis only if CDR3 regions of at least seven amino acids were present. A Shannon entropy-derived clonality score and the Gini coefficient were used to measure diversity. In the repertoire networks, any two of the top 5000 CDR3 amino acid sequences were linked whenever the two sequences differed by an edit distance of one. Antigen specificity groups and MHC restriction were predicted for TRB CDR3 amino acid sequences with GLIPH2. Known CMV, EBV, HIV or tissue antigen associations were flagged by matching CDR3 amino acid sequences against VDJdb and McPAS-TCR. Pre-ART, post-ART and control groups were compared with Wilcoxon signed-rank tests and Holm-Bonferroni correction. This is the immuneACCESS table as TCRdb keeps it, with only in-frame sequences that have V and J called. A part of the clones is gone; compared with another copy, unresolved V genes explain less than half, and the rest is unexplained. V, J and clone size reflect that table, while D and trimming were determined from the DNA. The sample table contains about 20,000 clones; only one count was recorded for approximately 77% of them. About 11% of the sample goes to the ten largest clones.

The receptor comes from a man between 35 and 55 years old with HIV. Here the sequenced sample was unsorted PBMCs, taken 2.4 years after starting antiretroviral therapy.

The CDR3 protein is CASSNQASSGANVLTF. The base sequence is TGTGCCAGTAGTAACCAGGCCAGCTCTGGGGCCAACGTCCTGACTTTC. The V gene is TRBV19 and the J gene is TRBJ2-6; no confident D gene assignment can be made. The trim is 4 bases for V and 0 bases for J, with a gap of 10 bases between the germline ends. The CDR3 contains 16 residues, cysteine and phenylalanine counted. Of the read, only the CDR3 DNA is kept; its 48 bases are in frame from base 1. From a lookup of the germline V gene (reference sequence), CDR1 and CDR2 are LNHDA and SQIVND.